This TCR beta chain was identified during a study of tumor-infiltrating lymphocytes in primary liver carcinoma. Constant-region priming of 500 to 550 ng total RNA yielded TCR beta cDNA. Libraries covering TCR beta were generated through three nested multiplex PCR rounds (using a slightly modified ARM-PCR). With TRBV1-TRBV30 forward primers and a C-beta reverse primer, the first two PCR rounds were run for around 10 cycles each. TCRdb processed the multiplex PCR reads anew with MiXCR; each CDR3 protein has one entry. The table records 50,000 to 70,000 distinct CDR3 sequences, 70% to 85% of them present only once. Unsorted bulk tissue of about 18-34 mg yielded co-extracted RNA and DNA. Germline V gene data show CDR1 as SEHNR and CDR2 as FQNEAQ (reference sequence). Trimming stripped 8 bases from V and 9 bases from J, with 17 bases between. This CDR3 is built from 13 residues.

The sample was liver tumor tissue from sampling region 2. As for subset: tumor region T2, inferior pole. The V gene is TRBV7-9, the J gene TRBJ1-5, with D perhaps matching TRBD1 (5 bases). The TCR originated in a man aged 35-49 years with primary liver carcinoma and hepatitis B virus infection. The CDR3 region is CASCLNSQGPQHF. In DNA, the CDR3 is TGTGCCAGCTGCCTAAACAGCCAGGGGCCCCAGCATTTT.